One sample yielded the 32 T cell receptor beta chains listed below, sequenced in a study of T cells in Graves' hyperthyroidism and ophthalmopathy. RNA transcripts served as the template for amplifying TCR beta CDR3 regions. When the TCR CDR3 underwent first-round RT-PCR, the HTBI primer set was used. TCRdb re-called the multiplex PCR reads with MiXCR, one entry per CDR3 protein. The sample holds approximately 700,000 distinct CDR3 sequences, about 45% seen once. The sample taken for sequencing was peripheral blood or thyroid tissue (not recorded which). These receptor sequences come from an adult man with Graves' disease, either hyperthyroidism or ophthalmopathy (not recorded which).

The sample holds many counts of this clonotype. CDR3 sequence reads: CASSDLQGPIGNTIYF. In nucleotides, the CDR3 is TGTGCCAGCAGCGACCTTCAGGGGCCGATTGGAAACACCATATATTTT. This sequence joins TRBV7-2 and TRBJ1-3, with D possibly matching TRBD1 (6 bases). V was trimmed by 5 bases and J by 3 bases, leaving 17 bases between them. From germline, CDR1 is SGHTA and CDR2 FQGNSA. The CDR3 length is 16 residues.

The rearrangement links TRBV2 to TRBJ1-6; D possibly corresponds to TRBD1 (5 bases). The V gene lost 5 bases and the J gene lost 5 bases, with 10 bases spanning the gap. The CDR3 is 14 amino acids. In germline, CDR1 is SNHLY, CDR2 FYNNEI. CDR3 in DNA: TGTGCCAGCAGTCGGGACCATCATAATTCACCCCTCCACTTT. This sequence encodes CASSRDHHNSPLHF.

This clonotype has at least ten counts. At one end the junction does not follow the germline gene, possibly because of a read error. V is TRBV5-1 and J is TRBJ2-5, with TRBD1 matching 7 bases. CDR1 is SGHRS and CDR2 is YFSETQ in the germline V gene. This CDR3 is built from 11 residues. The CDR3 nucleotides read TGCGCCAGCAGCTCTCCGGGACAGCCCAACTTC. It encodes CASSSPGQPNF. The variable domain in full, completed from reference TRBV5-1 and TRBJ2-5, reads KAGVTQTPRYLIKTRGQQVTLSCSPISGHRSVSWYQQTPGQGLQFLFEYFSETQRNKGNFPGRFSGRQFSNSRSEMNVSTLELGDSALYLCASSSPGQPNFGPGTRLLVL.

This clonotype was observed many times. DNA of the CDR3: TGTGCCACCAGTGACGGACTACCGAACACCGGGGAGCTGTTTTTT. Amino acid sequence: CATSDGLPNTGELFF. The chain links TRBV24-1 to TRBJ2-2; D may be TRBD2 (6 bases). Germline loops: CDR1 KGHDR, CDR2 SFDVKD. This CDR3 has 15 amino acids. V lost 4 bases to trimming and J lost 0 bases, with 8 bases between them.

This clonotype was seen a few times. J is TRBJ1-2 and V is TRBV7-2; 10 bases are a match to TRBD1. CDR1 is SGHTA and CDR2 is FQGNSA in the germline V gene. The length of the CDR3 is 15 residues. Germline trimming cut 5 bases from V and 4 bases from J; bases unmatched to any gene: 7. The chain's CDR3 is CASSRDRGAAYGYTF. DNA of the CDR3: TGTGCCAGCAGCCGGGACAGGGGAGCTGCCTATGGCTACACCTTC.

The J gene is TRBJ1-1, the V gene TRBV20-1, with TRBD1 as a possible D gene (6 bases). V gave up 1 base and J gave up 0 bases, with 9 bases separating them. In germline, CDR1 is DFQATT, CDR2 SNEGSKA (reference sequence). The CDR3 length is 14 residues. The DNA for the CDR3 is TGCAGTGCTAGAGCGGGGGCTATGAACACTGAAGCTTTCTTT. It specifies CSARAGAMNTEAFF.

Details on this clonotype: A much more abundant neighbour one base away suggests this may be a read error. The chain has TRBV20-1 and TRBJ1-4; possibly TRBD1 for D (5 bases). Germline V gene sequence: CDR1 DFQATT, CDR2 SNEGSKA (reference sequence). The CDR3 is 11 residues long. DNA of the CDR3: TGCAGTGCTAGACAGGGCAGTTTGGGGCTTTTT. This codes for CSARQGSLGLF.

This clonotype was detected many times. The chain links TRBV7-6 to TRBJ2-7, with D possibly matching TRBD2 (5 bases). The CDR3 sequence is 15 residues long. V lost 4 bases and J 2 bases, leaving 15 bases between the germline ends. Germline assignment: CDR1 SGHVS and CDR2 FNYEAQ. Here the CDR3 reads CASSSSPGNTYEQYF. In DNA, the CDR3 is TGTGCCAGCAGCTCAAGTCCCGGGAATACCTACGAGCAGTACTTC.

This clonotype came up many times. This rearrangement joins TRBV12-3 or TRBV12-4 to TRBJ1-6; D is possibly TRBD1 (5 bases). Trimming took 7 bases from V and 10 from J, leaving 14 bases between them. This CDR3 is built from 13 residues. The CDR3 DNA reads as TGTGCCAGCACCCTCGGGGGTAGCTCACCCCTCCACTTT. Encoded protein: CASTLGGSSPLHF.

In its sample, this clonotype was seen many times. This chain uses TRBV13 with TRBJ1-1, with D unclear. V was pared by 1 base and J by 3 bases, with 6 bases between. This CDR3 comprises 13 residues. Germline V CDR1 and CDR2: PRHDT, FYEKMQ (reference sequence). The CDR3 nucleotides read TGTGCCAGCAGCTTAGCGACACACACTGAAGCTTTCTTT. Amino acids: CASSLATHTEAFF.

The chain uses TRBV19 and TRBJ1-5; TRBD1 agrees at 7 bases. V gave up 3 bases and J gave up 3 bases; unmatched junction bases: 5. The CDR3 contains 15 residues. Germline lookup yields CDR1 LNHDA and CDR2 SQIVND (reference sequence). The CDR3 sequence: CASSIATGTNQPQHF. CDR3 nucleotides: TGTGCCAGTAGTATTGCGACAGGGACCAATCAGCCCCAGCATTTT.

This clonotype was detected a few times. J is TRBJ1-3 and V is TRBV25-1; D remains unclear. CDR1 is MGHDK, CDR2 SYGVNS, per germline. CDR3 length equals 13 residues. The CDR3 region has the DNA TGTGCTAGGAGAGCTGAGACTGGAAACACCATATATTTT. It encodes CARRAETGNTIYF.

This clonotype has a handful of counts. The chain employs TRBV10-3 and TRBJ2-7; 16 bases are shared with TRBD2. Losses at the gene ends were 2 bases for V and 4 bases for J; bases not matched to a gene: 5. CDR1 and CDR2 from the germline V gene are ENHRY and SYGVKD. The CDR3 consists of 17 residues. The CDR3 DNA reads TGTGCCATCAGTGAGCCGGGACTAGCGGGAGGGGATTACGAGCAGTACTTC. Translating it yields CAISEPGLAGGDYEQYF.

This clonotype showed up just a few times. As DNA, the CDR3 is TGTGCCAGCAGCCCCAATTCGTTATGGGAGACCCAGTACTTC. Its translation: CASSPNSLWETQYF. The chain employs TRBV7-9 and TRBJ2-5; D call uncertain. The CDR3 extends over 14 amino acids. V lost 5 bases to trimming and J lost 5 bases, with 15 bases between them. Germline lookup yields CDR1 SEHNR and CDR2 FQNEAQ (reference sequence).

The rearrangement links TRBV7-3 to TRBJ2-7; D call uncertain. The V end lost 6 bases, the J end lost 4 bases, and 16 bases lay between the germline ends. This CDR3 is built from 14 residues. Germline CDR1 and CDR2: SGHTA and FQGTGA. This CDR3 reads CASSEPGRSYEQYF. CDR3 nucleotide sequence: TGTGCCAGCAGTGAGCCGGGCAGGAGTTACGAGCAGTACTTC.

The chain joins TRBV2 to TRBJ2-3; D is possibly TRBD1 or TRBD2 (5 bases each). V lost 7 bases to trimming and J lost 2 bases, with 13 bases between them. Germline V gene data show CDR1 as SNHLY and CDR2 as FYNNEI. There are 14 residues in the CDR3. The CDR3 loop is CASTPGRNTDTQYF. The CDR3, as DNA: TGTGCCAGCACCCCGGGACGGAACACAGATACGCAGTATTTT.

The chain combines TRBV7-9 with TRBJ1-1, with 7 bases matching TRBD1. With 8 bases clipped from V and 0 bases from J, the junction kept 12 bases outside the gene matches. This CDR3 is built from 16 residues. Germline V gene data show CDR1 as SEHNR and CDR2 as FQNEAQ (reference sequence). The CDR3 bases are TGTGCCAGCGCTCTTACCGGGACAGCTATGAACACTGAAGCTTTCTTT. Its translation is CASALTGTAMNTEAFF.

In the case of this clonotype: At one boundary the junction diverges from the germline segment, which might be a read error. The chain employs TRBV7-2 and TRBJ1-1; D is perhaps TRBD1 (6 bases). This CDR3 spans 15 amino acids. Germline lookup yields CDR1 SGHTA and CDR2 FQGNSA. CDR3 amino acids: CASSSHTLWDTEASF. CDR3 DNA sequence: TGTGCCAGCAGCTCCCACACCCTATGGGACACTGAAGCTTCCTTT.

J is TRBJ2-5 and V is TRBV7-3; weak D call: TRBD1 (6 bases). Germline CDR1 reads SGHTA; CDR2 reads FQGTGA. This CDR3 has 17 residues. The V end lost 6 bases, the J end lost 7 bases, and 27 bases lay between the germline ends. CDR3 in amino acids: CASSYIGAGAIGGTQYF. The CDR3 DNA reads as TGTGCCAGCAGTTACATCGGCGCAGGGGCAATTGGCGGGACCCAGTACTTC.

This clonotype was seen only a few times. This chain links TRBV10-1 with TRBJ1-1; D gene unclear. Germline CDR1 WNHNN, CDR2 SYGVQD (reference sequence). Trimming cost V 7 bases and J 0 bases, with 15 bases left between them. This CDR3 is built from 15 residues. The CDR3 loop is CASNFTVGVNTEAFF. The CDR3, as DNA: TGCGCCAGCAATTTTACGGTGGGAGTGAACACTGAAGCTTTCTTT.

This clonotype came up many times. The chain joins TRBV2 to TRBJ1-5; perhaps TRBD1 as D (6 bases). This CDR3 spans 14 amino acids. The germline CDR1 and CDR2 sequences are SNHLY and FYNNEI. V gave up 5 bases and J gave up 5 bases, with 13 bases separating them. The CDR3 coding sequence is TGTGCCAGCAGTTTGACAGGACTGGATCAGCCCCAGCATTTT. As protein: CASSLTGLDQPQHF.

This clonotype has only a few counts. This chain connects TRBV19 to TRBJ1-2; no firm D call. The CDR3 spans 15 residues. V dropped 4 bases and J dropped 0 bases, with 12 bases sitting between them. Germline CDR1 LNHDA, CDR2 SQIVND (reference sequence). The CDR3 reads CASSTVEITNYGYTF. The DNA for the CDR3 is TGTGCCAGTAGTACCGTGGAGATTACTAACTATGGCTACACCTTC.

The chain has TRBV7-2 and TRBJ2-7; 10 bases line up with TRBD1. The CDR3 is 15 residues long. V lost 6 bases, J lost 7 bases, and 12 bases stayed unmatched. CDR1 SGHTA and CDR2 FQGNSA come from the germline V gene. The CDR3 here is CASSRDRGLFGEQYF. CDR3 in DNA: TGTGCCAGCAGTCGCGACAGGGGGCTCTTCGGGGAGCAGTACTTC.

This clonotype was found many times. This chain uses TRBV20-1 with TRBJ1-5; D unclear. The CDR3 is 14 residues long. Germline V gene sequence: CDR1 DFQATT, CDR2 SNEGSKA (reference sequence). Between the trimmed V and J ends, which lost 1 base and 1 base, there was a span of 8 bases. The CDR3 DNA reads TGCAGTGCTAGAGGGGGTGTCAGCAATCAGCCCCAGCATTTT. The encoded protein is CSARGGVSNQPQHF.

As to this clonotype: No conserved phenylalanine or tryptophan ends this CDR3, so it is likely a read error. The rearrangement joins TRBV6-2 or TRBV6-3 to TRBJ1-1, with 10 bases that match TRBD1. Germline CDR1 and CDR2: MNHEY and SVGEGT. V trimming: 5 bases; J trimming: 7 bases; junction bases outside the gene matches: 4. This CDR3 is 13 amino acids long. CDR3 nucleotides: TGTGCCAGCAGTAGTGACAGGGGGCTTGAAGCTTTCTCT. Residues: CASSSDRGLEAFS.

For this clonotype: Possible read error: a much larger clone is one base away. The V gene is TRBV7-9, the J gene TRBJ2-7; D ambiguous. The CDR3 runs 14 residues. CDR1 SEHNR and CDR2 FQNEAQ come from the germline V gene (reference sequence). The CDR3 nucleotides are TGTGCCATCAGTGAACCTCCCCCATCCGCCGAGCAGTGCTTC. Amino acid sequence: CAISEPPPSAEQCF.

CDR3 nucleotide sequence: TGTGCCAGCAGCAACAGCTATGGGGGAGGGAGCCACGAGCAGTACTTC. It codes for CASSNSYGGGSHEQYF. The chain couples TRBV11-2 to TRBJ2-7; 7 bases line up with TRBD2. With V trimmed by 5 bases and J by 5 bases, 15 bases remained unmatched. There are 16 residues in the CDR3. Looked up from germline, CDR1 is SGHAT and CDR2 is FQNNGV.

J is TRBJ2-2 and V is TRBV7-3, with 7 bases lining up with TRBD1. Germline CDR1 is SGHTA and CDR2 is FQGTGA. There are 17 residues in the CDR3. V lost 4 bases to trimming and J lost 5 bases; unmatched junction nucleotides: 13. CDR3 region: CASSSKASGQITGELFF. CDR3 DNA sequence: TGTGCCAGCAGCTCTAAGGCATCGGGACAGATAACCGGGGAGCTGTTTTTT. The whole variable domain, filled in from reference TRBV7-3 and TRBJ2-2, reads GAGVSQTPSNKVTEKGKYVELRCDPISGHTALYWYRQSLGQGPEFLIYFQGTGAADDSGLPNDRFFAVRPEGSVSTLKIQRTERGDSAVYLCASSSKASGQITGELFFGEGSRLTVL.

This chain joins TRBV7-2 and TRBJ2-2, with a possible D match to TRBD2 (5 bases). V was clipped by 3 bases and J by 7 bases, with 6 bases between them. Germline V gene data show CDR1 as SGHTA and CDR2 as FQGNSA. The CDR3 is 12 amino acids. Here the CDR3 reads CASSFTSGELFF. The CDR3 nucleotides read TGTGCCAGCAGCTTCACTAGCGGGGAGCTGTTTTTT.

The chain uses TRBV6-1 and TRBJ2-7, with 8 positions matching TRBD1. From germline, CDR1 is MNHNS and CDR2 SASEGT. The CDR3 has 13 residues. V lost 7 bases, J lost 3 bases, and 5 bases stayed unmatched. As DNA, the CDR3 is TGTGCCAGCACAAGGACAGGGCTCTACGAGCAGTACTTC. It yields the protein CASTRTGLYEQYF.

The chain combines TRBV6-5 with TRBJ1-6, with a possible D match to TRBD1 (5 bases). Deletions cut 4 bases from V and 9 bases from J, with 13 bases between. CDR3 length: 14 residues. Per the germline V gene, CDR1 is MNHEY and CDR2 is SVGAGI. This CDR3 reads CASSSEGIVSPLHF. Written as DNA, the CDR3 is TGTGCCAGCAGTTCCGAGGGGATAGTTTCACCCCTCCACTTT.

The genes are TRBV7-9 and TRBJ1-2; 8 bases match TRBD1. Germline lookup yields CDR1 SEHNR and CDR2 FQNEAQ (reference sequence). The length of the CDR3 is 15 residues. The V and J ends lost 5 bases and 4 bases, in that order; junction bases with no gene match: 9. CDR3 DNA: TGTGCCAGCAGCCCCCCGACAGGGGACGGCTATGGCTACACCTTC. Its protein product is CASSPPTGDGYGYTF.